This T cell receptor beta chain appears in the sequencing data of a study of molecular identifiers for immune sequencing clone quantification. RNA fractions of 10%, 30% or 50% and roughly 17,000 to 1,100,000 sorted cells were the source of naive CD8 libraries. Sorting isolated naive CD8 T cells as CD8+CD4-CCR7+CD45RA+ events. Trimming at V came to 5 bases and at J to 2 bases, leaving 5 bases not matched to a gene. Germline V gene data show CDR1 as MDHEN and CDR2 as SYDVKM. CDR3 length: 16 residues. The table lists this clonotype with many counts. Its antigen remains unknown. General study findings and limits: Clones with over 20 RNA copies captured over 97% of effector molecules but under 1% of naive ones. Spiked Jurkat TCR RNA equivalent to one cell reportedly surfaced among some 1 million naive cells.

TCRdb called the PCR reads again in MiXCR, with one record for every CDR3 protein. The sample lists 80,000 to 95,000 distinct CDR3 sequences, around 19% seen once, with about 0.85% in the top ten. Material: naive CD8+ T cells from blood, with Jurkat cell RNA spiked in. Specified subset: FACS-sorted CD8+CD4-CCR7+CD45RA+ naive T cells. This sequence originates from a human donor in good health. Some libraries in this study had Jurkat cell RNA spiked in. This chain links TRBV28 with TRBJ2-3, with 12 positions matching TRBD2. CDR3 bases: TGTGCCAGCAGTCATCTAGCGGGAGGGCTCACAGATACGCAGTATTTT. This codes for CASSHLAGGLTDTQYF.